This T cell receptor (beta chain) originates from a study of regulatory T cells in long-lasting Graves disease. The time point here: newly diagnosed GD, antithyroid drugs for less than 3 months. RNA isolated from PBMCs was used to make the TCR library. Building the TCR beta libraries relied on iRepertoire HTBI primers, and CDR3 regions underwent Arm-PCR. TCRdb ran MiXCR on the multiplex PCR reads and lists one entry per CDR3 protein. The table shows some 490,000 distinct CDR3 sequences, with 12% occurring only once. There are 12 residues in the CDR3. CDR1 and CDR2 from the germline V gene are SEHNR and FQNEAQ (reference sequence). Germline trimming cut 4 bases from V and 12 bases from J; bases unmatched to any gene: 4. This clonotype has just a few counts. Separately, the same data were catalogued under a study of T cells in Graves' hyperthyroidism and ophthalmopathy.

This TCR came from a woman under 40 with Graves disease. This sequence joins TRBV7-9 and TRBJ1-1; 11 positions match TRBD1. The specimen comprised peripheral blood mononuclear cells (PBMCs), sampled at new diagnosis, from a patient treated with antithyroid drugs. CDR3 sequence: CASSWGQGVPFF. In nucleotides, the CDR3 is TGTGCCAGCAGCTGGGGACAGGGGGTTCCTTTCTTT.